The 14 T cell receptor beta chains reported below all come from one sample, sequenced in a study of CD8 T cells in ankylosing spondylitis. Using its own MiXCR run on the 5' RACE reads, TCRdb lists one record per CDR3 protein. The sample yields about 240,000 distinct CDR3 sequences, approximately 24% seen once. Sequenced input: blood, either unsorted or a sorted T cell fraction (not recorded which). These receptors originate from a male donor with ankylosing spondylitis or in good health (not recorded which).

This clonotype was observed a handful of times. The chain employs TRBV20-1 and TRBJ2-7; D is uncertain. The CDR3 spans 16 residues. CDR1 is DFQATT and CDR2 is SNEGSKA in the germline V gene (reference sequence). V lost 5 bases and J lost 0, with 20 bases in between. CDR3 sequence reads: CSAPPASRTNSYEQYF. The CDR3 DNA reads TGCAGTGCTCCGCCTGCCTCTCGGACCAACTCCTACGAGCAGTACTTC.

The sample holds many counts of this clonotype. The chain has TRBV20-1 and TRBJ2-5; perhaps TRBD2 as D (5 bases). The CDR3 length is 14 residues. Germline V lookup: CDR1 DFQATT, CDR2 SNEGSKA (reference sequence). V was clipped by 3 bases and J by 0 bases, with 11 bases between them. As DNA, the CDR3 is TGCAGTGCTAGCGGGGTCCCGTACCAAGAGACCCAGTACTTC. The encoded protein is CSASGVPYQETQYF.

This clonotype has more than one count but fewer than ten. The chain combines TRBV20-1 with TRBJ2-7, with 7 bases that match TRBD2. The CDR3 is made up of 15 amino acids. Germline V gives CDR1 DFQATT, CDR2 SNEGSKA (reference sequence). J gave up 3 bases and V 5 bases, and 13 bases lay outside the gene matches. CDR3 sequence reads: CSALLGGTLLYEQYF. Here the CDR3 DNA reads TGCAGTGCTTTACTCGGGGGGACCCTACTCTACGAGCAGTACTTC.

This clonotype has ten or more counts. The rearrangement joins TRBV10-3 to TRBJ2-1; 9 bases match TRBD1. With 5 bases clipped from V and 6 bases from J, the junction kept 5 bases outside the gene matches. Germline CDR1 reads ENHRY; CDR2 reads SYGVKD. The length of the CDR3 is 14 residues. The CDR3 DNA sequence: TGTGCCATCAGTCTGGACAGGGGAGGCAATGAGCAGTTCTTC. Amino acid sequence: CAISLDRGGNEQFF.

This chain connects TRBV20-1 to TRBJ1-1; 8 bases align to TRBD1. Looked up from germline, CDR1 is DFQATT and CDR2 is SNEGSKA (reference sequence). Germline trimming cut 3 bases from V and 1 base from J; bases unmatched to any gene: 4. This CDR3 is built from 14 residues. The CDR3 is CSASGQGGNTEAFF. The DNA for the CDR3 is TGCAGTGCTAGCGGACAGGGTGGGAACACTGAAGCTTTCTTT.

The chain joins TRBV6-1 to TRBJ1-6; no clear D. The CDR3 is 15 amino acids. Per germline, CDR1 MNHNS and CDR2 SASEGT. Trimming removed 6 bases at V and 7 bases at J, with 16 bases between. The CDR3 coding sequence is TGTGCCAGCAGGACCTTTAATAAACTGAATTCACCCCTCCACTTT. Translated: CASRTFNKLNSPLHF.

Ten or more counts support this clonotype. The rearrangement uses TRBV27 and TRBJ2-3, with TRBD2 matching 8 bases. V was clipped by 8 bases and J by 2 bases; unmatched bases: 15. CDR1 and CDR2 (germline): MNHEY, SMNVEV (reference sequence). The CDR3 runs 17 residues. The CDR3 region has the DNA TGTGCCAGCCAGCCATACGCCATGACTAGCGCCACAGATACGCAGTATTTT. This sequence encodes CASQPYAMTSATDTQYF.

For this clonotype: The junction departs from germline at one end; a sequencing error may be responsible. The V and J genes are TRBV20-1 and TRBJ2-2; D uncertain. The CDR3 runs to 14 residues. CDR1 DFQATT and CDR2 SNEGSKA come from the germline V gene (reference sequence). This CDR3 is CGARATANTGELFF. The CDR3 DNA sequence: TGCGGTGCTAGAGCCACAGCGAACACCGGGGAGCTGTTTTTT.

This chain links TRBV12-5 with TRBJ2-1, with D perhaps TRBD2 (6 bases). There are 14 residues in the CDR3. CDR1 is LGHNT and CDR2 is FRNRAP in the germline V gene. V lost 1 base and J 8 bases, leaving 12 bases between the germline ends. CDR3 bases: TGTGCTAGTGGTTTGGCAGGAGGGTTCGATGAGCAGTTCTTC. Protein sequence: CASGLAGGFDEQFF.

The sample holds a few counts of this clonotype. V gene TRBV12-3 or TRBV12-4 combines with J gene TRBJ1-2; D is ambiguous. The germline V and J ends were trimmed by 3 bases and 7 bases, with 9 bases remaining between them. The CDR3 length is 12 residues. The CDR3 region has the DNA TGTGCCAGCAGTTTTATGTGGGGTGGCTACACCTTC. It translates to CASSFMWGGYTF.

This clonotype has more than one count but fewer than ten. The J gene is TRBJ1-4, the V gene TRBV20-1, with a possible D match to TRBD1 (6 bases). Germline V gene lookup returns CDR1 DFQATT and CDR2 SNEGSKA (reference sequence). V lost 3 bases, J lost 8 bases, and 16 bases lay in between. CDR3 length equals 14 residues. CDR3 coding DNA: TGCAGTGCTAGTACGGGGACAATAGGGGAAAAACTGTTTTTT. Protein: CSASTGTIGEKLFF.

This clonotype was detected ten times or more. V and J are TRBV6-1 and TRBJ1-1; 7 bases agree with TRBD1. The CDR3 is made up of 15 amino acids. After removal of 5 bases from V and 1 base from J, the junction contained 7 bases not matched to a gene. Germline V gene sequence: CDR1 MNHNS, CDR2 SASEGT. As DNA, the CDR3 is TGTGCCAGCAGTCGAGGGGGCCTGGGGAACACTGAAGCTTTCTTT. Residues: CASSRGGLGNTEAFF.

The chain has TRBV12-3 or TRBV12-4 and TRBJ2-5; unclear D gene. The length of the CDR3 is 13 residues. Trimming removed 6 bases at V and 5 bases at J, with 13 bases between. CDR3 nucleotides: TGTGCCAGCAGCCGACGAGGTGGGGAGACCCAGTACTTC. Amino acid sequence: CASSRRGGETQYF.

This chain links TRBV12-3 or TRBV12-4 with TRBJ1-2; D gene ambiguous. Trimming took off 0 bases at V and 3 bases at J, with 8 bases between the two ends. This CDR3 is 14 amino acids long. The CDR3 protein is CASSLAGYDYGYTF. CDR3 DNA sequence: TGTGCCAGCAGTTTAGCAGGGTACGACTATGGCTACACCTTC.